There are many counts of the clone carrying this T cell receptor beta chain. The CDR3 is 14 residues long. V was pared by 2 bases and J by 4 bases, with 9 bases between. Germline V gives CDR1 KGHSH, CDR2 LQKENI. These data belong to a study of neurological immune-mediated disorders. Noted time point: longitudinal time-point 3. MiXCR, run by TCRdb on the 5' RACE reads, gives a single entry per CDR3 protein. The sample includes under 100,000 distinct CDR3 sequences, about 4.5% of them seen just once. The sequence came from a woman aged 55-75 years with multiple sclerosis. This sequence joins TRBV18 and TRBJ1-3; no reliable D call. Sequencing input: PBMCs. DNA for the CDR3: TGTGCCAGCTCACCAGCTGAGAAAGGAAACACCATATATTTT. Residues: CASSPAEKGNTIYF.